This TCR beta chain was observed in a study of cytomegalovirus exposure and HLA in healthy donors. Study in general: It was reported in a later analysis that the same platform had been used for the 120 or so validation repertoires as for the approximately 730 first-cohort repertoires.

From germline, CDR1 is ENHRY and CDR2 SYGVKD. V lost 11 bases and J 9 bases, leaving 13 bases between the germline ends. This CDR3 spans 11 amino acids. The donors belonged to the roughly 130-subject validation cohort, separate from the roughly 700-subject first cohort. In its sample, this clone was seen a few times. The antigen remains unidentified. Sequenced by immunoSEQ multiplex PCR; TCRdb stores in-frame clones only, minus some. Among around 60,000 clones, 90% were seen once, and the ten largest hold approximately 0.99%. Study-wide points: Associated with cytomegalovirus, according to the listing, were some 180 TCR beta chains. Most observed TCR sequences were rare, whereas some public TCRs were detected in many donors.

Sequencing input: PBMCs. The TCR comes from a young man in good health and CMV-seronegative. J is TRBJ2-2 and V is TRBV10-3; weak D call: TRBD2 (6 bases). The CDR3 DNA sequence: TGTGCCGTCACAGCGGGCCGGGAGCTGTTTTTT. It specifies CAVTAGRELFF.